This T cell receptor beta chain originates from a study of cytomegalovirus exposure and HLA in healthy donors. The PCR made use of 60 Vbeta and 13 Jbeta primers. Some clones are missing from TCRdb's copy, which holds only in-frame ones; the method was immunoSEQ multiplex PCR. The table includes tens of thousands of clones, 79% detected once. The CDR3 loop spans 14 amino acids. Germline CDR1 and CDR2: SGHRS and YFSETQ. V was pared by 2 bases and J by 4 bases, with 12 bases between. With respect to this clone: Antigen: not known.

Study-level results: HLA alleles were associated with 15,000 to 20,000 TCR beta sequences in a later analysis at 0.05 false discovery rate. Later genetic work tied a missense DCLRE1C variant to beta-chain V and J trimming. Indistinguishable V segments, including TRBV6-2 and TRBV6-3, were excluded.

Though nominally healthy at sampling, donors likely had unrecorded immune exposures. J is TRBJ1-1 and V is TRBV5-1; maybe TRBD1 (6 bases). The specimen sequenced was PBMCs. The TCR sequence derives from a woman in her 40s in good health and CMV-seropositive. The CDR3 sequence is CASSFSGVGTEAFF. CDR3 DNA sequence: TGCGCCAGCAGCTTCTCAGGGGTGGGCACTGAAGCTTTCTTT.